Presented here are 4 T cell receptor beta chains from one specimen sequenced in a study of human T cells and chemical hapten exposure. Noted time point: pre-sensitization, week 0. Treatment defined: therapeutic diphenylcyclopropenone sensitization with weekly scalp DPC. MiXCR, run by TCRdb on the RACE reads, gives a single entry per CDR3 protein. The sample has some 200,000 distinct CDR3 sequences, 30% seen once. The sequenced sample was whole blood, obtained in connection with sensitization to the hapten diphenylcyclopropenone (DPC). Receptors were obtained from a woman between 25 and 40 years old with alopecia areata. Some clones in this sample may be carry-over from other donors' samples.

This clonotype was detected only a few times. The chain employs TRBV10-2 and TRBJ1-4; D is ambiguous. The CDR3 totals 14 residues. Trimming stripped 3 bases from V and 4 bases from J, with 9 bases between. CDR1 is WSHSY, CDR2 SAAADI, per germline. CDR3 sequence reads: CASSEPGVNEKLFF. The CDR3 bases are TGCGCCAGCAGTGAACCCGGGGTTAATGAAAAACTGTTTTTT.

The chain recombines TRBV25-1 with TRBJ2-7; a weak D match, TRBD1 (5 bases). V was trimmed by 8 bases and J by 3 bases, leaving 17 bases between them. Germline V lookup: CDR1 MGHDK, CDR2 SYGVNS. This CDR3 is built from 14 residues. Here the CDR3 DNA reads TGTGCCAGCCAATTGGGGCAAGGGGTCTACGAGCAGTACTTC. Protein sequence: CASQLGQGVYEQYF.

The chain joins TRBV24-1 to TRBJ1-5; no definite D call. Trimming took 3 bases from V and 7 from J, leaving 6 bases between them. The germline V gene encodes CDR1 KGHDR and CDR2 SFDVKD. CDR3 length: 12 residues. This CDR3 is CATSDGDQPQHF. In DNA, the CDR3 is TGTGCCACCAGTGATGGCGACCAGCCCCAGCATTTT.

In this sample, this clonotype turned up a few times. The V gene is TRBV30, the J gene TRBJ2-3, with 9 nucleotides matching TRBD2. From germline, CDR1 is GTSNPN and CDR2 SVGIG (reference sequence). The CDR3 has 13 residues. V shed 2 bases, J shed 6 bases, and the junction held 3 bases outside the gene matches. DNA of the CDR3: TGTGCCTGGAGTAGCGGGAGGACGGATACGCAGTATTTT. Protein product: CAWSSGRTDTQYF. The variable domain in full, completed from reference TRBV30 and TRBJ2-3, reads SQTIHQWPATLVQPVGSPLSLECTVEGTSNPNLYWYRQAAGRGLQLLFYSVGIGQISSEVPQNLSASRPQDRQFILSSKKLLLSDSGFYLCAWSSGRTDTQYFGPGTRLTVL.